What follows are 29 T cell receptor beta chains derived from one specimen sequenced in a study of graft-versus-host responses after intestinal transplantation (dated by TCRdb to 2020 to 2023). Libraries were built with the immunoSEQ multiplex PCR assay. TCRdb holds this immuneACCESS table with in-frame rearrangements only. Some clones are missing; in checked studies, unresolved V genes explain under half, and the rest has no known cause. The sample table lists 2,000 to 3,000 clones, around 30% of them with a count of one. The ten largest clones take up about 5% of the sample. This sample's time point label indicates: cells obtained before transplantation from donor or recipient. This specimen consisted of alloreactive CD4+ T cells from a mixed lymphocyte reaction culture, obtained before transplantation. This specimen's cell subset or site label, per the study, means: CFSE-low proliferating T cells sorted from roughly six-day pre-transplant mixed lymphocyte reaction (GvH or HvG direction). These receptors were collected from a human patient who was an organ donor for intestinal transplantation.

The genes are TRBV6-9 and TRBJ1-4; TRBD1 matches 7 bases. Germline V gene data show CDR1 as MNHGY and CDR2 as SVAAGI. Trimming removed 5 bases from V and 0 bases from J; junction bases left unmatched: 6. The CDR3 loop spans 16 amino acids. The CDR3 protein is CASSRGQLATNEKLFF. CDR3 in DNA: TGTGCCAGCAGTAGGGGACAGTTGGCAACTAATGAAAAACTGTTTTTT.

This clone is judged medium-sized. V and J are TRBV18 and TRBJ2-2; the D gene is possibly TRBD2 (5 bases). This CDR3 is built from 15 residues. Germline V gene lookup returns CDR1 KGHSH and CDR2 LQKENI. V lost 6 bases to trimming and J lost 1 base, with 12 bases between them. The CDR3 is CASSAGIGNTGELFF. CDR3 coding DNA: TGTGCCAGCTCCGCCGGGATTGGGAACACCGGGGAGCTGTTTTTT.

The chain employs TRBV28 and TRBJ1-2, with unresolved D. CDR1 is MDHEN, CDR2 SYDVKM, per germline. V was pared by 8 bases and J by 5 bases, with 18 bases between. The CDR3 runs 14 residues. CDR3 sequence reads: CASAHETGRYGYTF. The CDR3 DNA sequence: TGTGCCAGCGCCCATGAGACGGGGAGATATGGCTACACCTTC.

This clone was seen a handful of times. This clone may be a read error of a much larger clone one base away. The CDR3 DNA sequence: TGCAGCATCAAGACAGTGACGAGGGAGCAGTTCTTC. This encodes CSIKTVTREQFF. This chain uses TRBV29-1 with TRBJ2-1; D possibly corresponds to TRBD1 (5 bases). The germline V gene has CDR1 SQVTM and CDR2 ANQGSEA. The CDR3 extends over 12 amino acids. V lost 8 bases and J lost 10, with 18 bases in between.

The chain employs TRBV5-6 and TRBJ1-5; D possibly corresponds to TRBD1 (6 bases). Germline loops: CDR1 SGHDT, CDR2 YYEEEE. The CDR3 contains 14 residues. V was cut by 5 bases and J by 5 bases, with 14 bases left in between. This CDR3 is CASSLIRGDQPQHF. Written as DNA, the CDR3 is TGTGCCAGCAGTCTAATCAGGGGAGATCAGCCCCAGCATTTT.

By sample share, this clone is medium-sized. The rearrangement links TRBV4-2 to TRBJ2-3; 10 nucleotides match TRBD2. V dropped 10 bases and J dropped 4; count of bases not matched to a gene: 8. This CDR3 has 14 residues. Germline CDR1 is LGHNA and CDR2 is YNFKEQ. The CDR3: CATRNLAGADTQYF. CDR3 DNA: TGTGCCACGCGCAATCTAGCGGGAGCAGATACGCAGTATTTT.

The sample holds a few counts of this clone. This sequence joins TRBV5-6 and TRBJ2-4; a weak D match, TRBD1 (5 bases). Trimming removed 0 bases from V and 0 bases from J, with 7 bases in between. Germline-derived CDR1 and CDR2 are SGHDT and YYEEEE. The CDR3 consists of 15 residues. The CDR3 DNA reads as TGTGCCAGCAGCTTGGGGGGCTCAGCCAAAAACATTCAGTACTTC. Translation: CASSLGGSAKNIQYF. The full variable domain, its missing parts supplied by reference TRBV5-6 and TRBJ2-4, is DAGVTQSPTHLIKTRGQQVTLRCSPKSGHDTVSWYQQALGQGPQFIFQYYEEEERQRGNFPDRFSGHQFPNYSSELNVNALLLGDSALYLCASSLGGSAKNIQYFGAGTRLSVL.

The chain has TRBV7-9 and TRBJ2-6, with D perhaps TRBD2 (5 bases). V gave up 5 bases and J gave up 0 bases, with 5 bases separating them. Per germline, CDR1 SEHNR and CDR2 FQNEAQ (reference sequence). This CDR3 region has 14 residues. Here the CDR3 reads CASSGGSGANVLTF. CDR3 DNA: TGTGCCAGCAGCGGAGGCTCTGGGGCCAACGTCCTGACTTTC. Complete variable domain (other parts from reference TRBV7-9 and TRBJ2-6): DTGVSQNPRHKITKRGQNVTFRCDPISEHNRLYWYRQTLGQGPEFLTYFQNEAQLEKSRLLSDRFSAERPKGSFSTLEIQRTEQGDSAMYLCASSGGSGANVLTFGAGSRLTVL.

This clone is classed as large (0.1 to 1%). The V call is TRBV25-1, the J call TRBJ2-2; weak D call: TRBD2 (6 bases). V lost 8 bases and J lost 1, with 11 bases in between. The CDR3 spans 14 residues. The V gene's germline CDR1 is MGHDK and CDR2 SYGVNS. The CDR3 is CASSRLGNTGELFF. CDR3 nucleotides: TGTGCCAGCTCGAGACTAGGGAACACCGGGGAGCTGTTTTTT. Variable domain in full (rest from reference TRBV25-1 and TRBJ2-2): EADIYQTPRYLVIGTGKKITLECSQTMGHDKMYWYQQDPGMELHLIHYSYGVNSTEKGDLSSESTVSRIRTEHFPLTLESARPSHTSQYLCASSRLGNTGELFFGEGSRLTVL.

By its share, this clone is medium-sized. The rearrangement uses TRBV7-6 and TRBJ2-5; tentatively, D is TRBD1 (6 bases). Trimming removed 5 bases at V and 2 bases at J, with 15 bases between. This CDR3 comprises 15 residues. Germline V gene lookup returns CDR1 SGHVS and CDR2 FNYEAQ. CDR3 protein: CASSRQAETQETQYF. The CDR3 nucleotides read TGTGCCAGCAGCCGACAGGCGGAGACACAAGAGACCCAGTACTTC.

This chain uses TRBV7-3 with TRBJ1-2, with a tentative D call TRBD1 (5 bases). The CDR3 contains 13 residues. Germline loops: CDR1 SGHTA, CDR2 FQGTGA. V lost 3 bases, J lost 7 bases, and 12 bases lay in between. CDR3 sequence reads: CASSLLGEGGYTF. CDR3 coding DNA: TGTGCCAGCAGCTTGCTGGGGGAGGGTGGCTACACCTTC. Looking up the rest from reference TRBV7-3 and TRBJ1-2 gives the full variable domain: GAGVSQTPSNKVTEKGKYVELRCDPISGHTALYWYRQSLGQGPEFLIYFQGTGAADDSGLPNDRFFAVRPEGSVSTLKIQRTERGDSAVYLCASSLLGEGGYTFGSGTRLTVV.

The chain has TRBV2 and TRBJ1-4; a possible D gene is TRBD1 (6 bases). CDR3 size: 15 residues. V was trimmed by 0 bases and J by 6 bases, leaving 11 bases between them. Germline V lookup: CDR1 SNHLY, CDR2 FYNNEI. The CDR3 nucleotides are TGTGCCAGCAGTGAAGCAACAGGGATTGATGAAAAACTGTTTTTT. Residues: CASSEATGIDEKLFF.

The V gene is TRBV30, the J gene TRBJ2-1, with TRBD2 matching 9 bases. Germline-derived CDR1 and CDR2 are GTSNPN and SVGIG (reference sequence). Losses at the gene ends were 0 bases for V and 0 bases for J; bases not matched to a gene: 6. The CDR3 covers 17 residues. The DNA of the CDR3 is TGTGCCTGGAGTGTAACTAGCGGGCGGAGCTCCTACAATGAGCAGTTCTTC. This translates into CAWSVTSGRSSYNEQFF.

This clone is deemed large. V is TRBV28 and J is TRBJ1-2; D might be TRBD1 (6 bases). Per germline, CDR1 MDHEN and CDR2 SYDVKM. This CDR3 has 13 amino acids. V was pared by 4 bases and J by 4 bases, with 10 bases between. The CDR3 loop is CASSSGQTYGYTF. The CDR3 DNA follows: TGTGCCAGCAGTTCCGGACAGACCTATGGCTACACCTTC.

CDR3 DNA sequence: TGTGCCAGCAGTCCACAGGGCATCTACGAGCAGTACTTC. This codes for CASSPQGIYEQYF. This sequence joins TRBV27 and TRBJ2-7, with a possible D match to TRBD1 (6 bases). V lost 5 bases to trimming and J lost 3 bases, with 11 bases between them. The CDR3 has 13 amino acids. The germline V gene has CDR1 MNHEY and CDR2 SMNVEV (reference sequence).

This rearrangement joins TRBV11-2 to TRBJ1-2; D might be TRBD1 (6 bases). This CDR3 contains 13 residues. Looked up from germline, CDR1 is SGHAT and CDR2 is FQNNGV. Trimming shortened V by 8 bases and J by 5 bases, and 15 bases separated the two germline ends. The DNA of the CDR3 is TGTGCCAGCGGTATTTCCCAGGGGTATGGCTACACCTTC. Its protein product is CASGISQGYGYTF.

The gene calls are TRBV5-4 and TRBJ2-4, with TRBD1 identical over 8 bases. Germline lookup yields CDR1 SGHNT and CDR2 YYREEE (reference sequence). The CDR3 is 18 amino acids. V shed 3 bases, J shed 0 bases, and the junction held 11 bases outside the gene matches. The CDR3 loop is CASSSTGTGYLAKNIQYF. The CDR3, as DNA: TGTGCCAGCAGCTCTACCGGGACAGGATATCTAGCCAAAAACATTCAGTACTTC.

By proportion, this clone is medium-sized. The rearrangement uses TRBV5-8 and TRBJ2-7; a weak D match, TRBD2 (6 bases). This CDR3 is built from 13 residues. In germline, CDR1 is SGHTS, CDR2 YDEGEE. With 4 bases removed from V and 1 base from J, the gap between germline ends came to 9 bases. For the CDR3, the DNA is TGTGCCAGCAGCAATCTAGCGTCCTACGAGCAGTACTTC. This translates into CASSNLASYEQYF.

As for this clone: A junction boundary mismatches the germline segment, possibly from a read error. This chain links TRBV5-4 with TRBJ2-3; 10 bases align to TRBD2. Germline V lookup: CDR1 SGHNT, CDR2 YYREEE (reference sequence). This CDR3 is 16 amino acids long. CDR3 in DNA: TGCGCCAGCAGCCAAGACAGCGGGAGGGCCTCAAATACGCAGTATTTT. Its protein is CASSQDSGRASNTQYF.

The rearrangement joins TRBV6-9 to TRBJ2-7; a possible D gene is TRBD1 (6 bases). The CDR3 totals 12 residues. V lost 6 bases and J 2 bases, leaving 8 bases between the germline ends. CDR1 is MNHGY and CDR2 is SVAAGI in the germline V gene. CDR3 nucleotide sequence: TGTGCCAGCAGCAGGGGCCCCTACGAGCAGTACTTC. This translates into CASSRGPYEQYF.

This clone was counted a few times. This chain joins TRBV19 and TRBJ2-7; TRBD2 aligns across 8 bases. Germline lookup yields CDR1 LNHDA and CDR2 SQIVND (reference sequence). This CDR3 has 15 amino acids. Trimming removed 5 bases from V and 0 bases from J; junction bases left unmatched: 6. DNA of the CDR3: TGTGCCAGTAGTCGTACTAGCGGCCTCTCCTACGAGCAGTACTTC. It specifies CASSRTSGLSYEQYF.

The V and J genes are TRBV5-4 and TRBJ2-1, with TRBD2 matching 7 bases. The V gene end was trimmed by 7 bases and the J gene end by 6 bases; junction bases not matched to a gene: 10. There are 14 residues in the CDR3. The germline CDR1 and CDR2 sequences are SGHNT and YYREEE (reference sequence). In DNA, the CDR3 is TGTGCCAGCTCCACCGGGACTAATATCAATGAGCAGTTCTTC. It translates to CASSTGTNINEQFF.

The rearrangement uses TRBV6-6 and TRBJ2-2; D is possibly TRBD2 (5 bases). CDR3 size: 12 residues. Germline assignment: CDR1 MNHNY and CDR2 SVGAGI (reference sequence). Trimming removed 8 bases at V and 4 bases at J, with 8 bases between. The CDR3 DNA follows: TGTGCCAGCGGGAGTACCACCGGGGAGCTGTTTTTT. Amino acid sequence: CASGSTTGELFF.

This clone was found a few times. The chain carries TRBV5-1 and TRBJ2-3, with D possibly TRBD2 on 6 matching bases. The CDR3 totals 11 residues. V was trimmed by 7 bases and J by 8 bases, leaving 11 bases between them. Germline CDR1 reads SGHRS; CDR2 reads YFSETQ. Here the CDR3 reads CASGQGGTQYF. Written as DNA, the CDR3 is TGCGCCAGCGGCCAGGGAGGTACGCAGTATTTT.

CDR3 amino acids: CASSALAGASYNEQFF. The CDR3 DNA sequence: TGCGCCAGCAGCGCCTTAGCGGGGGCTAGCTACAATGAGCAGTTCTTC. The V gene is TRBV5-1, the J gene TRBJ2-1; 9 bases agree with TRBD2. Per germline, CDR1 SGHRS and CDR2 YFSETQ. The CDR3 consists of 16 residues. J was trimmed by 3 bases and V by 4 bases; bases with no gene match: 8.

This chain uses TRBV6-4 with TRBJ2-1; TRBD2 agrees at 7 bases. Germline V gene lookup returns CDR1 MRHNA and CDR2 SNTAGT. The CDR3 loop spans 13 amino acids. V was pared by 1 base and J by 9 bases, with 3 bases of the junction left unmatched. The CDR3 nucleotides are TGTGCCAGCAGTGACTTTGAGCGGGGTGAGCAGTTCTTC. Amino acids: CASSDFERGEQFF.

A word on this clone: Within the sample, other DNA sequences also encode this same CDR3. The chain links TRBV25-1 to TRBJ2-1, with D tentatively TRBD2 (5 bases). Trimming took off 5 bases at V and 2 bases at J, with 13 bases between the two ends. The CDR3 extends over 15 amino acids. Per the germline V gene, CDR1 is MGHDK and CDR2 is SYGVNS. In DNA, the CDR3 is TGTGCCAGCAGTTCGGCGGGCCAAGCCTACAATGAGCAGTTCTTC. Encoded protein: CASSSAGQAYNEQFF.

The rearrangement uses TRBV2 and TRBJ2-5; D is undetermined. This CDR3 comprises 11 residues. Germline CDR1 SNHLY, CDR2 FYNNEI. V was trimmed by 4 bases and J by 7 bases, leaving 7 bases between them. The CDR3 loop is CASSGDGTQYF. As DNA, the CDR3 is TGTGCCAGCAGTGGAGATGGGACCCAGTACTTC.

This clone was seen only a few times. The chain employs TRBV11-2 and TRBJ1-5; D might be TRBD1 (5 bases). Germline loops: CDR1 SGHAT, CDR2 FQNNGV. Trimming took off 1 base at V and 4 bases at J, with 14 bases between the two ends. CDR3 length: 16 residues. As DNA, the CDR3 is TGTGCCAGCAGCTTAGGTTCGGGGGGAGGGAATCAGCCCCAGCATTTT. Translating it yields CASSLGSGGGNQPQHF.